What follows are 21 T cell receptor beta chains derived from one specimen sequenced in a study of shared clonotypes between healthy human individuals. The data were produced by immunoSEQ multiplex PCR, yet TCRdb's version contains in-frame clones alone and is incomplete. The sample yields approximately 340,000 clones, around 70% seen once. The sequencing input was memory CD4+ T cells sorted from blood. The subset: CD45RA-negative fraction. The receptor set was obtained from a man in his thirties or forties in good health.

The chain uses TRBV5-1 and TRBJ1-4; no definite D call. The CDR3 contains 14 residues. Germline CDR1 SGHRS, CDR2 YFSETQ. V lost 7 bases to trimming and J lost 7 bases, with 17 bases between them. The CDR3 DNA is TGCGCCAGCCGCAAATCCTCCCCCGGTGAAAAACTGTTTTTT. Protein product: CASRKSSPGEKLFF.

V gene TRBV29-1 combines with J gene TRBJ1-1, with D possibly matching TRBD1 (6 bases). This CDR3 comprises 13 residues. V was pared by 2 bases and J by 4 bases, with 11 bases between. In germline, CDR1 is SQVTM, CDR2 ANQGSEA. DNA of the CDR3: TGCAGCGTTGAAAAGGGGGGGCTCACTGAAGCTTTCTTT. It translates to CSVEKGGLTEAFF.

The J gene is TRBJ2-2, the V gene TRBV12-5, with D possibly being TRBD1 (6 bases). Germline V gene data show CDR1 as LGHNT and CDR2 as FRNRAP. CDR3 length: 15 amino acids. V lost 3 bases and J 4 bases, leaving 12 bases between the germline ends. Written as DNA, the CDR3 is TGTGCTAGTGGTTTTGGTCAGGGGAGCACCGGGGAGCTGTTTTTT. Translated, it gives CASGFGQGSTGELFF.

In the case of this clone: The same CDR3 is also encoded by other DNA sequences in this sample. The chain is built from TRBV25-1 and TRBJ2-7, with 12 bases that match TRBD1. The CDR3 extends over 15 amino acids. CDR1 and CDR2 (germline): MGHDK, SYGVNS. V trimming: 3 bases; J trimming: 7 bases; junction bases outside the gene matches: 7. The CDR3 reads CASSEGQGARGEQYF. The CDR3 coding sequence is TGTGCCAGCAGTGAGGGACAGGGGGCGCGGGGTGAGCAGTACTTC.

This sequence joins TRBV27 and TRBJ2-7; no firm D call. The germline V gene encodes CDR1 MNHEY and CDR2 SMNVEV (reference sequence). V was clipped by 8 bases and J by 3 bases, with 14 bases between them. This CDR3 has 13 amino acids. As DNA, the CDR3 is TGTGCCAGCGCCCCAAATGGCCTCTACGAGCAGTACTTC. This sequence encodes CASAPNGLYEQYF.

The CDR3 loop is CASSVVASGGNEQFF. CDR3 DNA: TGTGCCAGCAGCGTAGTGGCTAGCGGGGGCAATGAGCAGTTCTTC. The chain couples TRBV9 to TRBJ2-1, with 10 bases matching TRBD2. V gave up 0 bases and J gave up 6 bases; unmatched junction bases: 3. This CDR3 has 15 amino acids. Germline loops: CDR1 SGDLS, CDR2 YYNGEE.

CDR3 coding DNA: TGTGCCAGCACCACACGCGCCGGGACAGTTCATTTT. The encoded protein is CASTTRAGTVHF. The chain carries TRBV28 and TRBJ1-5; 7 nucleotides align to TRBD1. With 7 bases clipped from V and 16 bases from J, the junction kept 13 bases outside the gene matches. CDR1 is MDHEN, CDR2 SYDVKM, per germline. The CDR3 covers 12 residues.

This clone was seen many times. The chain couples TRBV28 to TRBJ1-5; 9 bases are shared with TRBD1. J was trimmed by 7 bases and V by 6 bases; bases with no gene match: 7. Germline V gives CDR1 MDHEN, CDR2 SYDVKM. This CDR3 spans 14 amino acids. The DNA of the CDR3 is TGTGCCAGCAGCCTCACAGGGGGCTACCAGCCCCAGCATTTT. Residues: CASSLTGGYQPQHF.

V and J are TRBV7-6 and TRBJ2-5; TRBD2 aligns across 9 bases. The CDR3 consists of 16 residues. The germline CDR1 and CDR2 sequences are SGHVS and FNYEAQ. The J segment lost 1 base and the V segment lost 5 bases, leaving 8 bases of the junction unmatched. The CDR3 reads CASSTIAGAGQETQYF. The CDR3 nucleotides read TGTGCCAGCAGCACCATAGCGGGAGCGGGCCAAGAGACCCAGTACTTC.

This rearrangement joins TRBV5-6 to TRBJ2-5; D not resolved. CDR3 length: 14 residues. Germline assignment: CDR1 SGHDT and CDR2 YYEEEE. Trimming pared 2 bases from V and 6 bases from J, leaving 14 bases between. CDR3 region: CASSLGQDVKTQYF. DNA of the CDR3: TGTGCCAGCAGCTTAGGCCAGGATGTGAAGACCCAGTACTTC.

The V call is TRBV5-1, the J call TRBJ2-6; D is uncertain. Germline lookup yields CDR1 SGHRS and CDR2 YFSETQ. Trimming took off 3 bases at V and 0 bases at J, with 19 bases between the two ends. The CDR3 length is 19 residues. CDR3 residues: CASSSRVIGSFSGANVLTF. Written as DNA, the CDR3 is TGCGCCAGCAGCTCAAGGGTTATCGGCTCCTTCTCTGGGGCCAACGTCCTGACTTTC.

For this clone: Additional DNA sequences in this sample encode the identical CDR3. The rearrangement joins TRBV28 to TRBJ2-7; D remains unclear. The V end lost 2 bases, the J end lost 3 bases, and 5 bases lay between the germline ends. The CDR3 runs to 12 residues. Germline CDR1 reads MDHEN; CDR2 reads SYDVKM. The CDR3 nucleotides are TGTGCCAGCAGTTTACTGGACTACGAGCAGTACTTC. Amino acids: CASSLLDYEQYF.

The V and J genes are TRBV10-3 and TRBJ1-5, with D possibly matching TRBD1 (6 bases). The V gene's germline CDR1 is ENHRY and CDR2 SYGVKD. Trimming removed 6 bases at V and 5 bases at J, with 11 bases between. There are 13 residues in the CDR3. DNA for the CDR3: TGTGCCATCAGGATGGACAGTTATCAGCCCCAGCATTTT. It translates to CAIRMDSYQPQHF.

The rearrangement links TRBV28 to TRBJ2-7; 7 bases are shared with TRBD2. CDR1 MDHEN and CDR2 SYDVKM come from the germline V gene. This CDR3 has 16 residues. J was trimmed by 2 bases and V by 5 bases; bases with no gene match: 12. In DNA, the CDR3 is TGTGCCAGCAGTACCCGACGGGACTATTATCCCTACGAGCAGTACTTC. Its translation is CASSTRRDYYPYEQYF.

This clone was observed once. This chain uses TRBV28 with TRBJ1-4; D call uncertain. With 5 bases removed from V and 0 bases from J, the gap between germline ends came to 7 bases. Germline lookup yields CDR1 MDHEN and CDR2 SYDVKM. The CDR3 is made up of 14 amino acids. DNA of the CDR3: TGTGCCAGCAGTCCGATGGCAACTAATGAAAAACTGTTTTTT. Amino acid sequence: CASSPMATNEKLFF.

This chain joins TRBV28 and TRBJ2-2; tentatively, D is TRBD1 or TRBD2 (5 bases each). The CDR3 is made up of 13 amino acids. CDR1 is MDHEN, CDR2 SYDVKM, per germline. Trimming pared 7 bases from V and 1 base from J, leaving 7 bases between. The CDR3 is CASTGRNTGELFF. As DNA, the CDR3 is TGTGCCAGCACGGGGCGGAACACCGGGGAGCTGTTTTTT.

The rearrangement links TRBV16 to TRBJ1-4; unclear D gene. The CDR3 runs to 13 residues. V was cut by 3 bases and J by 4 bases, with 6 bases left in between. CDR1 and CDR2 from the germline V gene are KGHSY and FQNENV. The CDR3 sequence is CASSQGYNEKLFF. CDR3 sequence (DNA): TGTGCCAGCAGCCAGGGTTATAATGAAAAACTGTTTTTT.

The V gene is TRBV5-6, the J gene TRBJ2-5, with no clear D. The CDR3 is 14 amino acids. CDR1 and CDR2 (germline): SGHDT, YYEEEE. Trimming stripped 6 bases from V and 0 bases from J, with 12 bases between. The CDR3 sequence is CASNEESYQETQYF. The DNA for the CDR3 is TGTGCCAGCAATGAGGAATCTTACCAAGAGACCCAGTACTTC.

The chain is built from TRBV11-2 and TRBJ2-2; D is undetermined. Looked up from germline, CDR1 is SGHAT and CDR2 is FQNNGV. V lost 2 bases and J 2 bases, leaving 6 bases between the germline ends. The CDR3 contains 14 residues. CDR3: CASSLNPNTGELFF. The CDR3 DNA reads TGTGCCAGCAGCTTAAATCCTAACACCGGGGAGCTGTTTTTT.

This rearrangement joins TRBV5-1 to TRBJ2-5, with TRBD2 identical over 7 bases. Germline V lookup: CDR1 SGHRS, CDR2 YFSETQ. The CDR3 runs to 13 residues. The V and J ends lost 4 bases and 7 bases, in that order; junction bases with no gene match: 7. The CDR3 is CASSESSGTTQYF. The CDR3 DNA reads as TGCGCCAGCAGCGAATCTAGCGGTACGACCCAGTACTTC.

This chain links TRBV10-3 with TRBJ1-1, with D hard to call. The germline V gene has CDR1 ENHRY and CDR2 SYGVKD. The CDR3 loop spans 13 amino acids. V shed 3 bases and J shed 5 bases, with 10 bases lying between them. Here the CDR3 reads CAISDVRRTEAFF. CDR3 sequence (DNA): TGTGCCATCAGTGATGTGAGAAGAACTGAAGCTTTCTTT.